Below are 4 T cell receptor beta chains sequenced from a single sample in a study of Ad26.COV2.S vaccination and SARS-CoV-2 variants. Stated treatment: 15 to 20 received Ad26.COV2.S at low or high dose, single or two shots; 5 received placebo; per-sample allocation not given. Samples came from day 63 after the first vaccine or placebo injection. Here immunoSEQ multiplex PCR was the method, and the copy in TCRdb shows in-frame clones only, minus some. The repertoire holds roughly 270,000 clones, with around 87% as singletons. The sample in question was peripheral blood, obtained in a trial of Ad26.COV2.S vaccine versus placebo. The receptors come from a person aged 18-60 years who received the Ad26.COV2.S COVID-19 vaccine or a placebo.

This sequence joins TRBV4-3 and TRBJ2-6; D is undetermined. The length of the CDR3 is 13 residues. Germline values: CDR1 LGHNA, CDR2 YSLEER. V was pared by 6 bases and J by 2 bases, with 5 bases between. The CDR3 loop is CASRQAGANVLTF. The CDR3 DNA sequence: TGCGCCAGCAGGCAGGCTGGGGCCAACGTCCTGACTTTC.

The V call is TRBV18, the J call TRBJ2-1; D perhaps matches TRBD2 (5 bases). Germline CDR1 is KGHSH and CDR2 is LQKENI. Trimming took off 2 bases at V and 9 bases at J, with 11 bases between the two ends. The CDR3 extends over 13 amino acids. The CDR3 nucleotides read TGTGCCAGCTCACCATCGTTGGGGAGTGAGCAGTTCTTC. This codes for CASSPSLGSEQFF.

The chain carries TRBV7-9 and TRBJ2-1, with TRBD2 matching 9 bases. The CDR3 contains 15 residues. J was trimmed by 5 bases and V by 5 bases; bases with no gene match: 7. Looked up from germline, CDR1 is SEHNR and CDR2 is FQNEAQ (reference sequence). Here the CDR3 DNA reads TGTGCCAGCAGCGATAGCGGGAGACACAACAATGAGCAGTTCTTC. Its protein product is CASSDSGRHNNEQFF. Together with reference TRBV7-9 and TRBJ2-1, the CDR3 gives the full variable domain: DTGVSQNPRHKITKRGQNVTFRCDPISEHNRLYWYRQTLGQGPEFLTYFQNEAQLEKSRLLSDRFSAERPKGSFSTLEIQRTEQGDSAMYLCASSDSGRHNNEQFFGPGTRLTVL.

The chain recombines TRBV19 with TRBJ1-3, with D possibly being TRBD1 (5 bases). Trimming cost V 4 bases and J 2 bases, with 15 bases left between them. Germline V gene lookup returns CDR1 LNHDA and CDR2 SQIVND (reference sequence). The CDR3 is made up of 16 amino acids. The CDR3 loop is CASSRGSSGAGNTIYF. DNA for the CDR3: TGTGCCAGTAGTAGGGGCAGTTCGGGAGCTGGAAACACCATATATTTT.